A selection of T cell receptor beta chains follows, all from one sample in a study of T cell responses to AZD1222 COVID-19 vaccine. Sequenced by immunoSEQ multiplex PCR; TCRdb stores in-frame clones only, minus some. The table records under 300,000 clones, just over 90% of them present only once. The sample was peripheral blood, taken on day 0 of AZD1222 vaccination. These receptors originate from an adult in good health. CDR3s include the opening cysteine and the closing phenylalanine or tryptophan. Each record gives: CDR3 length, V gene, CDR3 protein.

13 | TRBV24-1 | CAVRDRSFDEQFF
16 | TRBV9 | CASSLTQGASTDTQYF
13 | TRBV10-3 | CAISQLSTDTQYF
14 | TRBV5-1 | CASSLEAGQSTQYF
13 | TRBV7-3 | CASSLDRSYEQYF
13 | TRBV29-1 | CSVVTGGIGTQYF
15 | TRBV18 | CASSPGTSGRGEQYF
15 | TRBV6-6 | CASSSGQGNNNEQFF
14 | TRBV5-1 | CASSSGTSVYEQYF
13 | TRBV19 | CASSSYRDRGYTF
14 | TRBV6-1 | CASSEFGTTYEQYF
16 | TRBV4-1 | CASRPTKGPLTIEQFF
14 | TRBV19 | CATRGVGYTGELFF
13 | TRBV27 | CASSLYGGNGYTF
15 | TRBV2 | CASSRDRTNTGELFF
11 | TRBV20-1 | CSAGGNYGYTF
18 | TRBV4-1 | CASSHSLTEGGATPEQFF
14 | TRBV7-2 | CASSSPGPNTEAFF
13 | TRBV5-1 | CASSLGGRDTQYF